The 16 T cell receptor beta chains below all came from one sample that was sequenced in a study of lung T cells in sarcoidosis with Löfgren's syndrome. TCRdb redid the calling of the reads with MiXCR, one entry per CDR3 protein. The data show several thousand distinct CDR3 sequences, about 20% seen once. The specimen sequenced was CD4+ T cells from bronchoalveolar lavage. These receptors all stem from a human donor with sarcoidosis (Löfgren's syndrome or another form), or a control subject (not recorded which).

This clonotype was counted ten times or more. This sequence joins TRBV12-3 or TRBV12-4 and TRBJ1-2; D is possibly TRBD1 (6 bases). The CDR3 is 13 residues long. Trimming took 7 bases from V and 8 from J, leaving 17 bases between them. The CDR3 is CASNVRQGSGYTF. CDR3 coding DNA: TGTGCCAGCAACGTTAGGCAGGGGAGCGGCTACACCTTC.

This clonotype was seen at least ten times. The rearrangement joins TRBV7-9 to TRBJ1-1, with a possible D match to TRBD1 (6 bases). The V gene lost 5 bases and the J gene lost 4 bases, with 14 bases spanning the gap. From germline, CDR1 is SEHNR and CDR2 FQNEAQ (reference sequence). This CDR3 spans 14 amino acids. The CDR3 DNA sequence: TGTGCCAGCAGCCCACACAGGGTAGGCACTGAAGCTTTCTTT. Residues: CASSPHRVGTEAFF.

This clonotype was picked up a small number of times. This may stem from a read error, because a much larger clone lies one nucleotide away. This sequence joins TRBV2 and TRBJ2-4; 7 bases map to TRBD1. Trimming cost V 7 bases and J 9 bases; bases outside gene matches: 6. The CDR3 is 12 residues long. Germline V gene data show CDR1 as SNHLY and CDR2 as FYNNEI. The CDR3 DNA reads TGTGCCAGCACCGAGGACAGGAGCATTCAGTACTTC. It is translated as CASTEDRSIQYF.

Sample share makes this clonotype medium-sized. The chain carries TRBV6-1 and TRBJ1-1; TRBD1 matches at 7 bases. Germline loops: CDR1 MNHNS, CDR2 SASEGT. V gave up 6 bases and J gave up 5 bases; unmatched junction bases: 9. This CDR3 comprises 14 residues. CDR3 in amino acids: CASSQRQGGTEAFF. The DNA of the CDR3 is TGTGCCAGCAGCCAAAGACAGGGAGGGACTGAAGCTTTCTTT.

This clonotype is categorized as medium-sized. The chain carries TRBV3-1 and TRBJ2-7; 9 bases align to TRBD1. The germline CDR1 and CDR2 sequences are LGHDT and YNNKEL (reference sequence). The CDR3 sequence is 14 residues long. Trimming cost V 5 bases and J 6 bases; bases outside gene matches: 8. As DNA, the CDR3 is TGTGCCAGCAGCGGGACAGGGTCGCTCTTCGAGCAGTACTTC. This gives the protein CASSGTGSLFEQYF.

This clonotype was observed at least ten times. This rearrangement joins TRBV7-8 to TRBJ2-3, with a tentative D call TRBD1 (5 bases). Trimming removed 1 base at V and 2 bases at J, with 13 bases between. Germline V gene data show CDR1 as SGHVS and CDR2 as FQNEAQ. The CDR3 is 16 residues long. The CDR3 sequence is CASSLGRTKPTDTQYF. CDR3 coding DNA: TGTGCCAGCAGCTTAGGCAGGACAAAGCCCACAGATACGCAGTATTTT.

In this sample, this clonotype turned up once. Just one base apart from a much larger clone, this may be a read error. The chain carries TRBV30 and TRBJ1-2; possibly TRBD1 for D (5 bases). CDR1 GTSNPN and CDR2 SVGIG come from the germline V gene (reference sequence). CDR3 length: 12 amino acids. V gave up 2 bases and J gave up 5 bases, with 9 bases separating them. As DNA, the CDR3 is TGTGCCTGGAGTCGGGGCATTTATGGCTACACCTTC. Translating it yields CAWSRGIYGYTF.

Only a few counts were recorded for this clonotype. The CDR3 nucleotides read TGTGCCACCTCCCACGGACAGGGAAGTAGAAGCATTCAGTACTTC. Translating it yields CATSHGQGSRSIQYF. The chain is built from TRBV24-1 and TRBJ2-4, with 8 bases fitting TRBD1. The V segment lost 9 bases and the J segment 9 bases; nucleotides outside the gene matches: 15. Germline lookup yields CDR1 KGHDR and CDR2 SFDVKD. This CDR3 is built from 15 residues.

This clonotype was seen repeatedly, ten times or more. V is TRBV7-9 and J is TRBJ2-7, with unresolved D. CDR1 and CDR2 from the germline V gene are SEHNR and FQNEAQ (reference sequence). V was trimmed by 1 base and J by 2 bases, leaving 12 bases between them. This CDR3 is built from 15 residues. The CDR3 DNA sequence: TGTGCCAGCAGCTTAGAGAGAAAGCCTCCCTACGAGCAGTACTTC. It translates to CASSLERKPPYEQYF.

This clonotype has a count of ten or more. The genes are TRBV6-2 or TRBV6-3 and TRBJ2-7, with D unclear. CDR3 length: 13 amino acids. Germline V gene data show CDR1 as MNHEY and CDR2 as SVGEGT. The V gene lost 2 bases and the J gene lost 3 bases, with 8 bases spanning the gap. The CDR3 spells CASSYGPLYEQYF. The CDR3 region has the DNA TGTGCCAGCAGTTACGGGCCTCTCTACGAGCAGTACTTC.

This clonotype has ten or more counts. The chain couples TRBV18 to TRBJ2-3, with 10 bases identical to TRBD2. The CDR3 totals 17 residues. Germline assignment: CDR1 KGHSH and CDR2 LQKENI. Germline trimming cut 0 bases from V and 3 bases from J; bases unmatched to any gene: 6. Written as DNA, the CDR3 is TGTGCCAGCTCACCACCGGGCCTAGCGGGAGAGACAGATACGCAGTATTTT. Its protein is CASSPPGLAGETDTQYF.

By its share, this clonotype is medium-sized. V usage is TRBV27 and J usage is TRBJ1-4, with TRBD1 as a possible D gene (6 bases). Germline V gene data show CDR1 as MNHEY and CDR2 as SMNVEV (reference sequence). V gave up 3 bases and J gave up 4 bases, with 9 bases separating them. This CDR3 has 14 residues. CDR3 coding DNA: TGTGCCAGCAGTTTCGGACAGTTTAATGAAAAACTGTTTTTT. This codes for CASSFGQFNEKLFF.

This clonotype was detected many times. The chain has TRBV7-8 and TRBJ2-7, with 7 bases lining up with TRBD1. With 5 bases clipped from V and 3 bases from J, the junction kept 10 bases outside the gene matches. The length of the CDR3 is 15 residues. The germline V gene has CDR1 SGHVS and CDR2 FQNEAQ. The CDR3 region is CASSRTPGQHYEQYF. As DNA, the CDR3 is TGTGCCAGCAGCAGGACCCCGGGACAGCACTACGAGCAGTACTTC. Using reference TRBV7-8 and TRBJ2-7 for the parts outside the CDR3, the full variable domain is GAGVSQSPRYKVAKRGQDVALRCDPISGHVSLFWYQQALGQGPEFLTYFQNEAQLDKSGLPSDRFFAERPEGSVSTLKIQRTQQEDSAVYLCASSRTPGQHYEQYFGPGTRLTVT.

For this clonotype: At one end the junction does not follow the germline gene, possibly because of a read error. The chain recombines TRBV6-2 or TRBV6-3 with TRBJ2-2; 9 nucleotides match TRBD1. CDR3 length: 17 residues. From germline, CDR1 is MNHEY and CDR2 SVGEGT. The CDR3 DNA reads TGTGCTAGCATTTACTCGAGGGACAGGGTTTACACCGGGGAGCTGTTTTTT. Encoded protein: CASIYSRDRVYTGELFF.

This clonotype has at least ten counts. The chain links TRBV24-1 to TRBJ2-3; D is possibly TRBD1 or TRBD2 (5 bases each). The CDR3 sequence is 15 residues long. V was pared by 6 bases and J by 2 bases, with 14 bases between. CDR1 KGHDR and CDR2 SFDVKD come from the germline V gene. The CDR3 nucleotides are TGTGCCACCAGTCCGATGGGGGACCCCACAGATACGCAGTATTTT. Translating gives CATSPMGDPTDTQYF.

This clonotype is labeled medium-sized (0.01 to 0.1%). The CDR3 protein is CASRQLAASTDTQYF. The CDR3 region has the DNA TGTGCCAGCAGACAACTAGCGGCTTCCACAGATACGCAGTATTTT. J is TRBJ2-3 and V is TRBV6-1; TRBD2 matches at 8 bases. V was clipped by 6 bases and J by 2 bases; unmatched bases: 7. CDR1 and CDR2 (germline): MNHNS, SASEGT. The CDR3 is 15 amino acids.